Included here is one T cell receptor (beta chain) sequence, with context. Its antigen is not known. The CDR3 runs 15 residues. In germline, CDR1 is SSHAT, CDR2 FNYEAQ (reference sequence). The V and J ends lost 2 bases and 8 bases, in that order; junction bases with no gene match: 7. The entry originates in a study of cytomegalovirus exposure and HLA in healthy donors. Study results and limitations: A later analysis associated 15,000 or so TCR beta sequences with HLA alleles at a 0.05 false discovery rate.

The PCR had 60 Vbeta and 13 Jbeta primers. Original processing methods: A later analysis tallied 80 million to 100 million unique TCR beta chains, about 11 million of them shared. The method was immunoSEQ multiplex PCR; TCRdb's version includes in-frame clones alone and lacks a portion of them. The D gene and trimming were derived from the DNA, and the V and J assignments and clone size from that table. The sample records over 100,000 clones, about 80% being singletons. Sequenced sample: PBMCs. The receptor comes from a female donor in good health and CMV-seronegative. The J gene is TRBJ2-1, the V gene TRBV7-7, with 9 bases lining up with TRBD2. The CDR3 protein is CASSLSGGTNDEQFF. CDR3 DNA sequence: TGTGCCAGCAGCTTAAGCGGGGGGACGAACGATGAGCAGTTCTTC.